This TCR beta chain was documented in a study of regulatory dendritic cells for organ transplantation (dated 2017 in TCRdb). As for the study more broadly: Before and after allostimulation with regulatory or mature dendritic cells, TCRbeta repertoires were sequenced from sorted naive and memory CD4+ and CD8+ T cells. General study outcomes and caveats: The authors pointed out considerable heterogeneity between individuals in the alloreactive memory CD8+ T cell pool, and only two subjects were sequenced. Highly diverse repertoires were observed in naive CD4+ and CD8+ T cells, whereas lower diversity was observed in memory cells, and the most oligoclonal repertoires were found in memory CD8+ cells. Expansion of memory CD8+ clones was induced by allostimulation in both subjects, but more limited expansion appeared to be induced by regulatory dendritic cells than by mature dendritic cells. Of the resting subsets, memory CD8+ T cells had the largest number of alloreactive TCR clonotypes.

FACS was used to sort CD4+ or CD8+ cells into naive T cells, defined as CD45RA+, and memory T cells, defined as CD45RO+. Two healthy control subjects provided the T cells used for TCR sequencing. Unstimulated sorted T cell subsets were used as baseline controls for the mixed lymphocyte reactions. The Qiagen DNeasy Blood & Tissue Kit was used for extraction of genomic DNA. V and J are trimmed by 4 bases and 5 bases, and the gene matches miss 6 bases of the junction. CDR1 MNHEY and CDR2 SVGAGI are derived from the germline V gene. From the cysteine up to the phenylalanine, the CDR3 has a length of 15 residues. The kept DNA is CDR3 alone, 45 bases in frame from the first base. Multiplexed two-step PCR with Vbeta-specific forward primers and Jbeta-specific reverse primers was used to amplify TCRbeta CDR3 regions. TCRbeta libraries were sequenced on an Illumina instrument through the immunoSEQ service. Under the source paper's analysis protocol: IMGT annotation was used to assign V, D and J genes, and synthetic CDR3 analogues were used to correct counts for multiplex PCR bias. Repertoire clonality was computed in the immunoSEQ Analyzer as one minus normalized Shannon entropy. Clonal expansion was defined by Fisher's exact test with Benjamini-Hochberg false discovery rate control, using two-tailed P<0.01. In TCRdb, the immuneACCESS table is reduced to in-frame sequences with V and J assigned. These tables do not hold every clone; where another copy was compared, an unresolved V gene accounts for under half, and the others remain unexplained. The V and J calls and the clone size are those of that table, but D and trimming were determined from the DNA. The sample table shows 30,000 or so clones, and about four fifths are seen once. The ten largest clonotypes hold under 0.12% of the sample.

A remark on this clone: Its target antigen remains unknown. No base quality information exists; no much larger clone differs at one position.

Sequencing was performed on naive CD4+ T cells from blood. According to the study, the label for this sample's cell subset or site signals: CD45RA+ naive T cells. This sequence originates from a human donor in good health. The V gene is TRBV6-5 and the J gene is TRBJ1-4; 8 middle bases align to TRBD1. For the CDR3, the sequence is CASSSSGQENEKLFF. The nucleotides read TGTGCCAGCAGTTCCTCGGGACAGGAAAATGAAAAACTGTTTTTT.